This T cell receptor beta chain originates from a study of regulatory T cells in long-lasting Graves disease. The time point is: newly diagnosed GD, antithyroid drugs for less than 3 months. The TCR library was made from RNA extracted from PBMCs. Those enrolled as patients came out of an endocrinology department in Xi'an, China. According to the study, TCR beta libraries were built with iRepertoire HTBI primers and CDR3-region Arm-PCR. In the authors' workflow: Samples revealed 50 to 70 TRBV and 14 TRBJ segments. TCRdb used MiXCR to reprocess the multiplex PCR reads, holding one entry per CDR3 protein. In this record, the V and J calls reflect TCRdb's handling and not the investigators' own analysis. There are hundreds of thousands of distinct CDR3 sequences in the sample; 16% occur only once, and roughly 18% lies in the top ten. V trimming: 4 bases; J trimming: 10 bases; junction bases outside the gene matches: 8. CDR1 SGHRS and CDR2 YFSETQ come from the germline V gene. The CDR3 is made up of 13 amino acids.

This clonotype has only a few counts. These data were also reused for a study on T cells in Graves' hyperthyroidism and ophthalmopathy. That study reports: RT-PCR in the first round (using the HTBI primer set) targeted the TCR CDR3. Onset of ophthalmopathy came a median around 7.1 months after the model predicted it.

The receptor comes from a woman in her thirties with Graves disease. This material consisted of peripheral blood mononuclear cells (PBMCs), taken at new diagnosis, from a patient treated with antithyroid drugs. The gene calls are TRBV5-1 and TRBJ2-1, with TRBD2 matching over 7 bases. Here the CDR3 reads CASSSSGGEEQFF. CDR3 bases: TGCGCCAGCAGCAGTTCGGGGGGTGAAGAGCAGTTCTTC.